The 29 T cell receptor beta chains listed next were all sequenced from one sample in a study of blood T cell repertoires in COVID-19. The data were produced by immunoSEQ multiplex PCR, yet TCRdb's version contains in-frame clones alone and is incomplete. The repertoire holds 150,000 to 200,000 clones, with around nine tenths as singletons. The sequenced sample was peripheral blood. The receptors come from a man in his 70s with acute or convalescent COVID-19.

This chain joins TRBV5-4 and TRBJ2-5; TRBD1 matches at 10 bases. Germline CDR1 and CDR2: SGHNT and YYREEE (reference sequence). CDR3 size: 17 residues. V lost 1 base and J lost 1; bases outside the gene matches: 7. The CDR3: CASSLTGQGTPQETQYF. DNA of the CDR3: TGTGCCAGCAGCTTGACGGGACAGGGGACCCCCCAAGAGACCCAGTACTTC.

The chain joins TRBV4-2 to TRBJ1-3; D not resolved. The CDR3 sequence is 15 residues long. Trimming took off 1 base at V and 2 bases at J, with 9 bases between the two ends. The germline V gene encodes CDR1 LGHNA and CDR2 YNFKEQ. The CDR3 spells CASSQVAGAGNTIYF. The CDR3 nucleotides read TGTGCCAGCAGCCAAGTCGCCGGAGCTGGAAACACCATATATTTT.

CDR3 sequence: CASSLDRVGTQYF. In DNA, the CDR3 is TGTGCCAGCAGCTTGGACAGGGTCGGGACCCAGTACTTC. The gene calls are TRBV11-2 and TRBJ2-5; TRBD1 matches at 8 bases. Germline-derived CDR1 and CDR2 are SGHAT and FQNNGV. Trimming removed 3 bases from V and 7 bases from J; junction bases left unmatched: 4. CDR3 length: 13 amino acids.

The DNA for the CDR3 is TGTGCCAGCAGCCCCTCCGGGACAGGGGAGACCATGAACACCGGGGAGCTGTTTTTT. Translation gives CASSPSGTGETMNTGELFF. The chain joins TRBV7-6 to TRBJ2-2, with 10 bases that match TRBD1. CDR3 size: 19 residues. V shed 5 bases, J shed 1 base, and the junction held 13 bases outside the gene matches. Looked up from germline, CDR1 is SGHVS and CDR2 is FNYEAQ.

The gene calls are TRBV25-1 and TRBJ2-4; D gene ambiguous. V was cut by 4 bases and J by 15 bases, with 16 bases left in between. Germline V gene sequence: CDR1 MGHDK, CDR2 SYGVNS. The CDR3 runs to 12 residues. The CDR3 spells CASSGSARHRYF. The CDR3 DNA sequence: TGTGCCAGCAGTGGGTCGGCCCGCCACAGGTACTTC.

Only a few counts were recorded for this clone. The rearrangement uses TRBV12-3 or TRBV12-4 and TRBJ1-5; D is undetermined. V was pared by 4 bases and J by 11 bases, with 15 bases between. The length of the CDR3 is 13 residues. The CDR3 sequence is CASSYNQEGAQHF. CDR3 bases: TGTGCCAGCAGTTACAATCAAGAAGGAGCCCAGCATTTT.

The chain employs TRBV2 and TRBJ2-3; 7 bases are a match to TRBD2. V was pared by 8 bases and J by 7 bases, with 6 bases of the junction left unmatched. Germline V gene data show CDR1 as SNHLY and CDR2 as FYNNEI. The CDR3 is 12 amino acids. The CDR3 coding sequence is TGTGCCAGCGGGAGGGAGGGAAATACGCAGTATTTT. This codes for CASGREGNTQYF.

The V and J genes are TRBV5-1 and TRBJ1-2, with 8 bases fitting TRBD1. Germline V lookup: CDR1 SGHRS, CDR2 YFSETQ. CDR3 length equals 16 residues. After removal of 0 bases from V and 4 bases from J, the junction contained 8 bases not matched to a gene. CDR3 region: CASSLETGQGVYGYTF. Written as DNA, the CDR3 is TGCGCCAGCAGCTTGGAAACCGGACAGGGCGTCTATGGCTACACCTTC.

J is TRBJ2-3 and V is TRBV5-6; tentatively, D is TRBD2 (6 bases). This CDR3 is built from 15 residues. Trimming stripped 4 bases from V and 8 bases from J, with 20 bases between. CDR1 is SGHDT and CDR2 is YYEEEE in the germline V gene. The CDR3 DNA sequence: TGTGCCAGCAGCACACCGGGGGTGACGGAAGGTACGCAGTATTTT. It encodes CASSTPGVTEGTQYF. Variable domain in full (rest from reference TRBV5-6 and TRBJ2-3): DAGVTQSPTHLIKTRGQQVTLRCSPKSGHDTVSWYQQALGQGPQFIFQYYEEEERQRGNFPDRFSGHQFPNYSSELNVNALLLGDSALYLCASSTPGVTEGTQYFGPGTRLTVL.

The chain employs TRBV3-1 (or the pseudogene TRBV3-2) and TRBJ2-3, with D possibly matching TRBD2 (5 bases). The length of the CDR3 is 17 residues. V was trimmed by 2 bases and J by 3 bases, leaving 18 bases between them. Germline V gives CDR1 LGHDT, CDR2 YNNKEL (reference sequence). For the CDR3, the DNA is TGTGCCAGCAGCCAAATCAGGCGGGTTTTGGGGACAGATACGCAGTATTTT. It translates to CASSQIRRVLGTDTQYF.

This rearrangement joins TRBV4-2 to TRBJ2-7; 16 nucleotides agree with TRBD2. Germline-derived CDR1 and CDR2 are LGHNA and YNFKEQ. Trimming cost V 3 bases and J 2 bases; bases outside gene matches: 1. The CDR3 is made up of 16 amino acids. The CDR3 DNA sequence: TGTGCCAGCAGCCAGGGACTAGCGGGAGGGCCCTACGAGCAGTACTTC. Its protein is CASSQGLAGGPYEQYF.

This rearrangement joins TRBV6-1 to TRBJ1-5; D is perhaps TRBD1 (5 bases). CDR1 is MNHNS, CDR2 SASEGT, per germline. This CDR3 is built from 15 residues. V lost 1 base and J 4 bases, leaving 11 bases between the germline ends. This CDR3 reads CASSEVGAANQPQHF. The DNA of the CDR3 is TGTGCCAGCAGTGAAGTTGGGGCGGCAAATCAGCCCCAGCATTTT.

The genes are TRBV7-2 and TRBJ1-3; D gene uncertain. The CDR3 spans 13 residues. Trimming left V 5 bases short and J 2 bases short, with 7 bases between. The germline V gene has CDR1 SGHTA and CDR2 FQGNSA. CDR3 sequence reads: CASSLATGNTIYF. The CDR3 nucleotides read TGTGCCAGCAGCCTCGCTACTGGAAACACCATATATTTT.

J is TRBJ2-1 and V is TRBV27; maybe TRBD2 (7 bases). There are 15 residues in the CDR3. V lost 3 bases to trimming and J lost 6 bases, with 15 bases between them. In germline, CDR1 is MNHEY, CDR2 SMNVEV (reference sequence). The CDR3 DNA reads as TGTGCCAGCAGTTTTCGCGGGAGAGGGGGCAATGAGCAGTTCTTC. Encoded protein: CASSFRGRGGNEQFF.

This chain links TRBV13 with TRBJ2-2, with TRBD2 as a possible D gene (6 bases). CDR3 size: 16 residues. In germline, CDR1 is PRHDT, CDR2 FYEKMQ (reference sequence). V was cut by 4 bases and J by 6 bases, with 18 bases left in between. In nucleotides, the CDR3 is TGTGCCAGCAGCTCTCTAGCCGGGAGTGGGGCCGGGGAGCTGTTTTTT. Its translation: CASSSLAGSGAGELFF.

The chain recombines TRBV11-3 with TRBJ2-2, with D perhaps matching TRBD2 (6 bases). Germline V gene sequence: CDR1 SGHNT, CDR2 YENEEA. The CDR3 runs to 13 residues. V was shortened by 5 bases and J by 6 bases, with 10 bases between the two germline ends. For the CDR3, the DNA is TGTGCCAGCAGCCGGGGGTCCCCCGGGGAGCTGTTTTTT. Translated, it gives CASSRGSPGELFF.

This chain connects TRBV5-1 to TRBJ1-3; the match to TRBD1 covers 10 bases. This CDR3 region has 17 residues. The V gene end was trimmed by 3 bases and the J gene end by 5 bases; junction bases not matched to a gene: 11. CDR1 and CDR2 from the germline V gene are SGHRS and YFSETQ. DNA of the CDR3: TGCGCCAGCAGCTGGGGACAGGGGATGAACTATCGAAACACCATATATTTT. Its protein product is CASSWGQGMNYRNTIYF.

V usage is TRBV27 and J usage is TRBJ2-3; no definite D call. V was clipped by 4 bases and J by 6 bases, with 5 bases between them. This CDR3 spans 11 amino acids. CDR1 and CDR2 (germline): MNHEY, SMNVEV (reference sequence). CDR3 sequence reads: CASSSSDTQYF. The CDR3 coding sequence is TGTGCCAGCAGTTCGTCCGATACGCAGTATTTT.

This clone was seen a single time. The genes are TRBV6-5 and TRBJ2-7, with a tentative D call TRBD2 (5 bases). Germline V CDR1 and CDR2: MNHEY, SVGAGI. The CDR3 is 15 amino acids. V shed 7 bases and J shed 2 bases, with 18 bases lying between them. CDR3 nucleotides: TGTGCCAGCAATCTCTTAAGAGGGTCTACCTACGAGCAGTACTTC. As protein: CASNLLRGSTYEQYF.

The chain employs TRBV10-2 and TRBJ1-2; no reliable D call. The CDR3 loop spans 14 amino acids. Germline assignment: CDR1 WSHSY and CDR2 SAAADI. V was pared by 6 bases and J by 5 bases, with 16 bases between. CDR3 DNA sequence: TGCGCCAGCAGCGGTGGATTGGGAGGGTATGGCTACACCTTC. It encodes CASSGGLGGYGYTF.

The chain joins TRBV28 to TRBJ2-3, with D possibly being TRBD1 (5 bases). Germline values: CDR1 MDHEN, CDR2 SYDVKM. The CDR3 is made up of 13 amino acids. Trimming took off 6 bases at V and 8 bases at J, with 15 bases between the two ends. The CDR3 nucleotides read TGTGCCAGCAGCCTGGGGCAACCCGCTACGCAGTATTTT. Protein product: CASSLGQPATQYF.

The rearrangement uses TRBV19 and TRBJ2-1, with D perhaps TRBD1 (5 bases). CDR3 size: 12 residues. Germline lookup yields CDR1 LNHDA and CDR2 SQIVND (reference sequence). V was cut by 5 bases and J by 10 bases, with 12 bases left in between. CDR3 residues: CASSPRWGEQFF. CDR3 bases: TGTGCCAGTAGTCCGCGGTGGGGCGAGCAGTTCTTC.

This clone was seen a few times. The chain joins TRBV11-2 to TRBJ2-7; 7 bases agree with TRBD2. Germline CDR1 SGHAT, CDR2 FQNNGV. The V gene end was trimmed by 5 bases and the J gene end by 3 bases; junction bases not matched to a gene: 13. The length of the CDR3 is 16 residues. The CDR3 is CASSAWRGGDFYEQYF. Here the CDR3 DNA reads TGTGCCAGCAGCGCTTGGCGCGGGGGAGATTTCTACGAGCAGTACTTC.

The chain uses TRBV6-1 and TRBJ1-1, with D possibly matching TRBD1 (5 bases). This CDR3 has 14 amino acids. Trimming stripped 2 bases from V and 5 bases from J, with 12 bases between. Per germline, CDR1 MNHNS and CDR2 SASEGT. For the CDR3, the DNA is TGTGCCAGCAGTGAAAGGGGTGGGAGGACTGAAGCTTTCTTT. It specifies CASSERGGRTEAFF.

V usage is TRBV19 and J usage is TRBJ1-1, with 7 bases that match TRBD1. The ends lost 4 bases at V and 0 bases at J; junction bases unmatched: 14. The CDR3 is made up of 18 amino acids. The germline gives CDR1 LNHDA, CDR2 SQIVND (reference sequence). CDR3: CASSRGWTGVKMNTEAFF. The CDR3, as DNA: TGTGCCAGTAGTAGGGGATGGACAGGTGTAAAAATGAACACTGAAGCTTTCTTT.

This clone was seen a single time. The CDR3 nucleotides are TGTGCCAGCAGTTCGACAGGGTTGGGTGGCTACACCTTC. Protein sequence: CASSSTGLGGYTF. This chain connects TRBV27 to TRBJ1-2; 7 nucleotides match TRBD1. The CDR3 is made up of 13 amino acids. The germline gives CDR1 MNHEY, CDR2 SMNVEV (reference sequence). The junction had 6 bases not matched to a gene; V was cut back by 4 bases and J by 7 bases.

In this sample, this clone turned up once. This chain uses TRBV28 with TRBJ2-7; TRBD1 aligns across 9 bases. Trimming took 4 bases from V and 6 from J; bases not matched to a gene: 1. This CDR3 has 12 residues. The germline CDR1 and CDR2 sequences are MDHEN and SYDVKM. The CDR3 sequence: CASSWTGAEQYF. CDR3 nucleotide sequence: TGTGCCAGCAGTTGGACAGGGGCCGAGCAGTACTTC.

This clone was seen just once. The CDR3 loop is CASSTWTGLSGANVLTF. Written as DNA, the CDR3 is TGTGCCAGCAGCACGTGGACAGGGCTCTCTGGGGCCAACGTCCTGACTTTC. The rearrangement uses TRBV11-2 and TRBJ2-6; 8 nucleotides agree with TRBD1. The CDR3 contains 17 residues. Germline CDR1 is SGHAT and CDR2 is FQNNGV. Trimming removed 5 bases from V and 0 bases from J; junction bases left unmatched: 6.

CDR3 protein: CASSLRQEYEQYF. The CDR3 DNA reads TGTGCCAGCAGCTTAAGACAGGAGTACGAGCAGTACTTC. The chain combines TRBV7-8 with TRBJ2-7; the D gene is possibly TRBD1 (6 bases). Looked up from germline, CDR1 is SGHVS and CDR2 is FQNEAQ. The CDR3 loop spans 13 amino acids. V was cut by 2 bases and J by 4 bases, with 9 bases left in between.